The 27 T cell receptor beta chains reported below all come from one sample, sequenced in a study of blood T cell repertoires in COVID-19. Generated by immunoSEQ multiplex PCR, the TCRdb table keeps only in-frame clones and is missing some. The sample shows some 140,000 clones, less than 80% of them seen only once. Sequenced input: peripheral blood. The receptor set was obtained from a man in his fifties or sixties with acute or convalescent COVID-19.

This clone was seen a handful of times. V and J are TRBV4-3 and TRBJ1-1, with D uncertain. V shed 0 bases and J shed 5 bases, with 7 bases lying between them. Per germline, CDR1 LGHNA and CDR2 YSLEER. CDR3 length: 13 residues. DNA of the CDR3: TGCGCCAGCAGCCAAGACAGTTATACTGAAGCTTTCTTT. Translation: CASSQDSYTEAFF.

The chain combines TRBV6-5 with TRBJ2-1; no clear D. The CDR3 is 12 residues long. V dropped 8 bases and J dropped 8 bases, with 13 bases sitting between them. Per the germline V gene, CDR1 is MNHEY and CDR2 is SVGAGI. The CDR3 DNA follows: TGTGCCAGCTCCCCCCGTTATGATGAGCAGTTCTTC. This encodes CASSPRYDEQFF.

In DNA, the CDR3 is TGTGCCAGCAGTTACGGCACGGGTACCTCTGGAAACACCATATATTTT. Translated, it gives CASSYGTGTSGNTIYF. The chain is built from TRBV6-5 and TRBJ1-3; D is undetermined. Between the trimmed V and J ends, which lost 2 bases and 0 bases, there was a span of 11 bases. Germline V gene sequence: CDR1 MNHEY, CDR2 SVGAGI. The length of the CDR3 is 16 residues.

The rearrangement uses TRBV7-8 and TRBJ1-5; 10 bases agree with TRBD1. The CDR3 covers 15 residues. The germline V gene encodes CDR1 SGHVS and CDR2 FQNEAQ. J gave up 5 bases and V 5 bases, and 6 bases lay outside the gene matches. CDR3 in amino acids: CASSGDRGRDQPQHF. Written as DNA, the CDR3 is TGTGCCAGCAGCGGGGACAGGGGAAGGGATCAGCCCCAGCATTTT.

This chain links TRBV21-1 with TRBJ1-1; the table's D call, TRBD1, was not checked against the DNA. TRBV21-1 is classified as a pseudogene. The CDR3 extends over 18 amino acids. CDR3 nucleotides: TGTGCCAGCAGCGCAAAAGGCAACAGGGGGCCTAAGAACACTGAAGCTTTCTTT. Protein product: CASSAKGNRGPKNTEAFF.

V gene TRBV3-1 (or the pseudogene TRBV3-2) combines with J gene TRBJ1-2; D may be TRBD1 (5 bases). This CDR3 has 13 amino acids. V lost 8 bases and J 4 bases, leaving 14 bases between the germline ends. Germline-derived CDR1 and CDR2 are LGHDT and YNNKEL (reference sequence). For the CDR3, the DNA is TGTGCCAGCTGTCCTCAGGGAACCTATGGCTACACCTTC. The encoded protein is CASCPQGTYGYTF.

The rearrangement links TRBV7-9 to TRBJ2-2; 7 bases are a match to TRBD2. Trimming cost V 3 bases and J 6 bases; bases outside gene matches: 7. This CDR3 spans 15 amino acids. Germline V CDR1 and CDR2: SEHNR, FQNEAQ (reference sequence). CDR3 amino acids: CASSFAGADAGELFF. CDR3 nucleotide sequence: TGTGCCAGCAGCTTTGCGGGAGCCGATGCCGGGGAGCTGTTTTTT. The whole variable domain, filled in from reference TRBV7-9 and TRBJ2-2, reads DTGVSQNPRHKITKRGQNVTFRCDPISEHNRLYWYRQTLGQGPEFLTYFQNEAQLEKSRLLSDRFSAERPKGSFSTLEIQRTEQGDSAMYLCASSFAGADAGELFFGEGSRLTVL.

The V call is TRBV10-3, the J call TRBJ1-3; D uncertain. The CDR3 contains 15 residues. V was cut by 4 bases and J by 0 bases, with 10 bases left in between. The V gene's germline CDR1 is ENHRY and CDR2 SYGVKD. The CDR3 region has the DNA TGTGCCATCAGTGCCATGGGCCCCTCTGGAAACACCATATATTTT. This codes for CAISAMGPSGNTIYF.

J is TRBJ1-5 and V is TRBV2; D possibly corresponds to TRBD1 (5 bases). V was shortened by 8 bases and J by 6 bases, with 11 bases between the two germline ends. The CDR3 is made up of 12 amino acids. The V gene's germline CDR1 is SNHLY and CDR2 FYNNEI. As DNA, the CDR3 is TGTGCCAGCGGGGGGTTGACTCAGCCCCAGCATTTT. Amino acids: CASGGLTQPQHF.

The J gene is TRBJ1-2, the V gene TRBV7-9, with unresolved D. Trimming took off 5 bases at V and 8 bases at J, with 21 bases between the two ends. In germline, CDR1 is SEHNR, CDR2 FQNEAQ (reference sequence). The CDR3 has 15 amino acids. CDR3: CASSPPLMSLRGYTF. CDR3 in DNA: TGTGCCAGCAGCCCCCCCTTGATGTCACTTCGGGGCTACACCTTC.

V usage is TRBV6-5 and J usage is TRBJ1-4; 10 bases are shared with TRBD1. Germline CDR1 MNHEY, CDR2 SVGAGI. The CDR3 spans 15 residues. The trim removed 8 bases at V and 8 bases at J, leaving 11 bases unmatched. Here the CDR3 DNA reads TGTGCCAGCGGACCGCGCCGGGACAGGGGCGAAAAACTGTTTTTT. This gives the protein CASGPRRDRGEKLFF.

The chain links TRBV5-1 to TRBJ2-1; weak D call: TRBD1 (5 bases). Germline loops: CDR1 SGHRS, CDR2 YFSETQ. Trimming took 0 bases from V and 4 from J, leaving 8 bases between them. The CDR3 has 14 residues. The DNA for the CDR3 is TGCGCCAGCAGCTTGGAACAGGTGTACAATGAGCAGTTCTTC. Its translation: CASSLEQVYNEQFF.

J is TRBJ1-6 and V is TRBV6-5; D possibly corresponds to TRBD1 (6 bases). Germline assignment: CDR1 MNHEY and CDR2 SVGAGI. This CDR3 contains 12 residues. Trimming left V 8 bases short and J 7 bases short, with 9 bases between. The CDR3 bases are TGTGCCAGCCACAGGGACAATTCACCCCTCCACTTT. Its translation: CASHRDNSPLHF.

This clone was counted a few times. The chain joins TRBV9 to TRBJ1-5, with D uncertain. V lost 4 bases and J 2 bases, leaving 13 bases between the germline ends. CDR3 size: 15 residues. From germline, CDR1 is SGDLS and CDR2 YYNGEE. The CDR3 DNA is TGTGCCAGCAGCTTTCTCCCCGAGGGCAATCAGCCCCAGCATTTT. Its translation is CASSFLPEGNQPQHF.

The chain has TRBV7-2 and TRBJ1-2, with D unresolved. The CDR3 is made up of 13 amino acids. Germline CDR1 and CDR2: SGHTA and FQGNSA. Trimming removed 1 base from V and 8 bases from J, with 11 bases in between. The CDR3 coding sequence is TGTGCCAGCAGCTTAGGGCAATTCGGGGGCTACACCTTC. It specifies CASSLGQFGGYTF.

The V gene is TRBV18, the J gene TRBJ1-5; D gene ambiguous. CDR1 and CDR2 (germline): KGHSH, LQKENI. The CDR3 spans 13 residues. V lost 4 bases and J lost 3, with 7 bases in between. DNA of the CDR3: TGTGCCAGCTCACTAGCCGACAATCAGCCCCAGCATTTT. Translation gives CASSLADNQPQHF.

This clone was seen once. This sequence joins TRBV7-8 and TRBJ2-3, with TRBD2 as a possible D gene (6 bases). Germline-derived CDR1 and CDR2 are SGHVS and FQNEAQ. The CDR3 consists of 14 residues. V lost 1 base and J 2 bases, leaving 7 bases between the germline ends. The CDR3 coding sequence is TGTGCCAGCAGCTTAGGCGGGAACACAGATACGCAGTATTTT. Translated: CASSLGGNTDTQYF.

J is TRBJ2-1 and V is TRBV18; the match to TRBD1 covers 8 bases. The V and J ends lost 4 bases and 5 bases, in that order; junction bases with no gene match: 7. This CDR3 comprises 15 residues. CDR1 and CDR2 from the germline V gene are KGHSH and LQKENI. CDR3 sequence: CASSQDRGRDNEQFF. The CDR3 DNA follows: TGTGCCAGCTCACAAGACAGGGGAAGGGACAATGAGCAGTTCTTC.

This clone was detected only a few times. V and J are TRBV19 and TRBJ1-1, with D perhaps matching TRBD1 (5 bases). Germline V gives CDR1 LNHDA, CDR2 SQIVND (reference sequence). The length of the CDR3 is 14 residues. V lost 4 bases to trimming and J lost 10 bases, with 19 bases between them. CDR3 nucleotide sequence: TGTGCCAGTAGTAGGAGGGACTCCTCCGGAGGAGCTTTCTTT. As protein: CASSRRDSSGGAFF.

This chain links TRBV19 with TRBJ1-3; D remains unclear. CDR3 length: 14 residues. The germline CDR1 and CDR2 sequences are LNHDA and SQIVND (reference sequence). V lost 3 bases, J lost 0 bases, and 6 bases lay in between. The CDR3 loop is CASSMSSSGNTIYF. The CDR3 nucleotides read TGTGCCAGTAGTATGTCGAGCTCTGGAAACACCATATATTTT. The full variable domain, its missing parts supplied by reference TRBV19 and TRBJ1-3, is DGGITQSPKYLFRKEGQNVTLSCEQNLNHDAMYWYRQDPGQGLRLIYYSQIVNDFQKGDIAEGYSVSREKKESFPLTVTSAQKNPTAFYLCASSMSSSGNTIYFGEGSWLTVV.

The chain links TRBV25-1 to TRBJ2-2, with 11 bases aligning to TRBD1. The J segment lost 7 bases and the V segment lost 3 bases, leaving 4 bases of the junction unmatched. The CDR3 runs to 15 residues. CDR1 is MGHDK, CDR2 SYGVNS, per germline. CDR3 sequence (DNA): TGTGCCAGCAGTGAGGACAGGGGGCGCAGCGGGGAGCTGTTTTTT. Translated, it gives CASSEDRGRSGELFF.

The chain carries TRBV2 and TRBJ2-7; no clear D gene. Deletions cut 3 bases from V and 2 bases from J, with 5 bases between. CDR3 length: 12 residues. Germline lookup yields CDR1 SNHLY and CDR2 FYNNEI. CDR3 nucleotides: TGTGCCAGCAGTGACGTAACCTACGAGCAGTACTTC. Its protein product is CASSDVTYEQYF.

Concerning this clone: Other DNA variants within this sample encode the same CDR3. This chain uses TRBV30 with TRBJ1-1; weak D call: TRBD1 (6 bases). The CDR3 loop spans 13 amino acids. Trimming cost V 1 base and J 0 bases, with 6 bases left between them. In germline, CDR1 is GTSNPN, CDR2 SVGIG (reference sequence). The CDR3 is CAWSGQVNTEAFF. CDR3 sequence (DNA): TGTGCCTGGAGTGGACAGGTGAACACTGAAGCTTTCTTT.

The rearrangement links TRBV3-1 (or the pseudogene TRBV3-2) to TRBJ2-7; TRBD1 agrees at 7 bases. J was trimmed by 2 bases and V by 4 bases; bases with no gene match: 5. This CDR3 contains 14 residues. CDR1 and CDR2 from the germline V gene are LGHDT and YNNKEL (reference sequence). The CDR3 loop reads CASSRDSITYEQYF. CDR3 in DNA: TGTGCCAGCAGCCGGGACAGCATAACCTACGAGCAGTACTTC.

This clone was counted a few times. This chain links TRBV10-3 with TRBJ1-2; 12 bases map to TRBD1. Germline V gives CDR1 ENHRY, CDR2 SYGVKD. The V segment lost 5 bases and the J segment 3 bases; nucleotides outside the gene matches: 7. The CDR3 has 16 residues. CDR3 residues: CAISSSGTGGDYGYTF. CDR3 DNA: TGTGCCATCAGTTCATCCGGGACAGGGGGCGACTATGGCTACACCTTC.

The chain uses TRBV6-2 or TRBV6-3 and TRBJ2-1, with D maybe TRBD2 (6 bases). The CDR3 length is 15 residues. V gave up 5 bases and J gave up 2 bases, with 13 bases separating them. Germline CDR1 and CDR2: MNHEY and SVGEGT. This CDR3 reads CASSGLPGAYNEQFF. In DNA form, the CDR3 reads TGTGCCAGCAGTGGACTACCTGGGGCCTACAATGAGCAGTTCTTC.

V and J are TRBV5-6 and TRBJ2-5; 10 nucleotides align to TRBD2. Germline values: CDR1 SGHDT, CDR2 YYEEEE. V dropped 3 bases and J dropped 1; count of bases not matched to a gene: 6. The CDR3 runs to 16 residues. CDR3 DNA sequence: TGTGCCAGCAGCTCTCCACTAGCGGGGATCCAAGAGACCCAGTACTTC. Translating it yields CASSSPLAGIQETQYF.